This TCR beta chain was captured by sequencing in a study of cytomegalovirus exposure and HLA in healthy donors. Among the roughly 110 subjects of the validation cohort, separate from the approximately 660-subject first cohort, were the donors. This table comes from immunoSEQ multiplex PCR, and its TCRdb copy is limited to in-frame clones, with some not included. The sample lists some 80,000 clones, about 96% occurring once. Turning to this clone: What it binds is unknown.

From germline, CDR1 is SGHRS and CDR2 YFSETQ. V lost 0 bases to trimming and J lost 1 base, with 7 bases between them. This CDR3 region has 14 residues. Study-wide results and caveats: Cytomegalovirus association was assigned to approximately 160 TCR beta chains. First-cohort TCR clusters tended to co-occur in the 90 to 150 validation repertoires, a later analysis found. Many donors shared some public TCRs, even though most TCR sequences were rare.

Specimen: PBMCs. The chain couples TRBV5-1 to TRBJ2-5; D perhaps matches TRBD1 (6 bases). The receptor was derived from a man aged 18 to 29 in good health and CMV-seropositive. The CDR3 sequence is CASSLADSQETQYF. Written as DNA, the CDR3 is TGCGCCAGCAGCTTGGCGGACAGCCAAGAGACCCAGTACTTC.